These 10 T cell receptor beta chains came from one sample sequenced in a study of cytomegalovirus exposure and HLA in healthy donors. 60 Vbeta and 13 Jbeta primers were used in PCR. Here immunoSEQ multiplex PCR was the method, and the copy in TCRdb shows in-frame clones only, minus some. The table lists about 280,000 clones, 70% to 90% of them singletons, with less than 2.5% in the top ten. The sample consisted of PBMCs. The receptors stem from a woman between 18 and 30 years old in good health and CMV-seronegative.

The V call is TRBV5-1, the J call TRBJ2-3; 11 bases align to TRBD2. Germline lookup yields CDR1 SGHRS and CDR2 YFSETQ. This CDR3 has 16 amino acids. With V trimmed by 2 bases and J by 2 bases, 4 bases remained unmatched. The CDR3 DNA sequence: TGCGCCAGCAGCTTCTCGACTAGCGGGGACACAGATACGCAGTATTTT. Encoded protein: CASSFSTSGDTDTQYF.

V gene TRBV2 combines with J gene TRBJ2-7; a weak D match, TRBD1 (5 bases). CDR3 size: 14 residues. Germline V gives CDR1 SNHLY, CDR2 FYNNEI. The V and J ends lost 1 base and 3 bases respectively, with 10 bases between them. The CDR3 is CASSEGQGHYEQYF. The CDR3, as DNA: TGTGCCAGCAGTGAAGGGCAGGGCCACTACGAGCAGTACTTC.

The chain has TRBV5-1 and TRBJ2-7; D uncertain. The CDR3 consists of 14 residues. From germline, CDR1 is SGHRS and CDR2 YFSETQ. Trimming took 0 bases from V and 7 from J, leaving 14 bases between them. The CDR3 nucleotides read TGCGCCAGCAGCTTGGGTCGGTTCCCGTGGGAGCAGTACTTC. Protein product: CASSLGRFPWEQYF.

The V gene is TRBV6-5, the J gene TRBJ2-5; D may be TRBD1 (6 bases). The DNA matches TRBJ2-7 better at its end, which makes the J call doubtful. The CDR3 length is 12 residues. Germline assignment: CDR1 MNHEY and CDR2 SVGAGI. Here the CDR3 reads CASGTLLYEQYF. CDR3 in DNA: TGTGCCAGCGGGACACTTCTCTACGAGCAGTACTTC.

V usage is TRBV6-5 and J usage is TRBJ2-3; possibly TRBD2 for D (6 bases). Per germline, CDR1 MNHEY and CDR2 SVGAGI. CDR3 length: 14 amino acids. V was cut by 6 bases and J by 3 bases, with 13 bases left in between. The CDR3 DNA follows: TGTGCCAGCAGGCGGGGACTCGGGACAGATACGCAGTATTTT. This encodes CASRRGLGTDTQYF.

The chain couples TRBV19 to TRBJ1-5; weak D call: TRBD1 (6 bases). There are 17 residues in the CDR3. The V end lost 3 bases, the J end lost 0 bases, and 15 bases lay between the germline ends. Looked up from germline, CDR1 is LNHDA and CDR2 is SQIVND (reference sequence). The CDR3, as DNA: TGTGCCAGTAGTATCGGGCGACAGGCTTATAGCAATCAGCCCCAGCATTTT. This encodes CASSIGRQAYSNQPQHF.

This chain connects TRBV27 to TRBJ2-6; D call uncertain. CDR1 MNHEY and CDR2 SMNVEV come from the germline V gene (reference sequence). The CDR3 is made up of 14 amino acids. V lost 3 bases to trimming and J lost 2 bases, with 5 bases between them. The CDR3 DNA follows: TGTGCCAGCAGTTTCTATACTGGGGCCAACGTCCTGACTTTC. The encoded protein is CASSFYTGANVLTF.

This clone occurred once. This chain links TRBV6-5 with TRBJ2-7; 7 bases agree with TRBD2. CDR1 is MNHEY and CDR2 is SVGAGI in the germline V gene. With V trimmed by 5 bases and J by 4 bases, 8 bases remained unmatched. CDR3 length: 14 residues. The CDR3 region has the DNA TGTGCCAGCAGTGTTGGACTAGAAGGGTACGAGCAGTACTTC. As protein: CASSVGLEGYEQYF.

This sequence joins TRBV10-1 and TRBJ2-3, with D possibly matching TRBD1 (5 bases). Germline V CDR1 and CDR2: WNHNN, SYGVQD (reference sequence). V lost 3 bases and J lost 4, with 11 bases in between. This CDR3 contains 14 residues. The CDR3 here is CASSETGAPDTQYF. CDR3 in DNA: TGCGCCAGCAGTGAAACTGGGGCCCCAGATACGCAGTATTTT.

This rearrangement joins TRBV6-5 to TRBJ1-1, with 9 positions matching TRBD1. This CDR3 has 14 residues. Germline V CDR1 and CDR2: MNHEY, SVGAGI. V lost 2 bases, J lost 4 bases, and 2 bases stayed unmatched. The CDR3 sequence is CASSYGTGLTEAFF. For the CDR3, the DNA is TGTGCCAGCAGTTACGGGACAGGGCTCACTGAAGCTTTCTTT.